This T cell receptor (beta chain) is drawn from a study of T cell repertoires in cytomegalovirus infection (dated by TCRdb to the late 2010s). For context, the study as a whole: Donor HLA type was relevant to the analysis, because carriage of CMV infection together with the matching HLA type was indicated by public TCR beta signatures. The investigation overall reported the following: The ex vivo response was dominated by HLA-C-restricted CMV-specific TCR beta clonotypes, and the single most frequent clonotype in two of eight donors was supplied by these HLA-C-restricted clonotypes. Carriers of CMV infection plus the relevant HLA type were discriminated by the cumulative frequency of public TCR beta family members in the study cohort and in an independent approximately 340-donor cohort.

Between the V and J ends, shortened by 3 bases and 3 bases respectively, the junction contains 24 bases. CDR1 and CDR2, per the germline V gene, are SGHVS and FNYEAQ. Taken from cysteine to phenylalanine, the CDR3 has 19 residues. Just CDR3 DNA is preserved here, 57 bases in frame from base 1. This clonotype was picked up many times. The target of this receptor is not known. Base qualities were left out, and no much larger clone turns up one base away. Sequenced on an Illumina HiSeq 1500. TCRdb redid the processing of the public reads, applying fastp at Q25 and MiXCR, and retained in-frame beta chains. Each record represents a unique CDR3 protein, reported with the most common genes and DNA among its rows. The sample table lists some 400,000 distinct CDR3 sequences, roughly 18% of them with a count of one. Together, the top ten hold 7.5% to 9.5% of the sample.

The source of this sequence is a human donor in good health (CMV status not recorded). Some clones in this sample may be carry-over from other donors' samples. The sequence links TRBV7-6 to TRBJ1-5; TRBD1 might be the D gene, on 6 matching bases. Sequenced material: PBMCs. The CDR3 reads CASSFIRDIDGGVNQPQHF. In nucleotides, the sequence is TGTGCCAGCAGCTTCATACGGGACATCGATGGGGGGGTCAATCAGCCCCAGCATTTT.